The rows below give T cell receptor beta chains drawn from one sample of a study of beta chain features in type 1 diabetes. Libraries were prepared by immunoSEQ multiplex PCR; TCRdb keeps only in-frame clonotypes and omits some of them. The data contain hundreds of thousands of clones, about 16% of them singletons. Sample: naive CD4+ T cells from blood. The source of these receptors is a man younger than 35 in good health. The CDR3 runs from the conserved cysteine through the conserved F or W. The order of the fields is J gene, V gene, D gene, clone size, CDR3 DNA, CDR3 protein. D genes are given only for firm matches. Some rows have no size entry. The others give once, few or many, or a class for an expanded clone.

>TRBJ2-7|TRBV9|TRBD1|few
TGTGCCAGCAGCCCCGGACAGGGAACCGGCGAGCAGTACTTC
CASSPGQGTGEQYF
>TRBJ2-3|TRBV4-1|TRBD2|few
TGCGCCAGCAGCCAAGGGGGGGCGGGAGGAGATACGCAGTATTTT
CASSQGGAGGDTQYF
>TRBJ1-2|TRBV4-1|NA|NA
TGCGCCAGCAGCCAAGATTTATCGCGGGGAAGTGGCTACACCTTC
CASSQDLSRGSGYTF
>TRBJ1-1|TRBV6-5|NA|NA
TGTGCCAGCAGTTATTCAGGGAGGTCGTCTGAAGCTTTCTTT
CASSYSGRSSEAFF
>TRBJ2-1|TRBV30|NA|few
TGTGCCTGGAACACCCTTGCGGGCCCCTACAATGAGCAGTTCTTC
CAWNTLAGPYNEQFF
>TRBJ1-1|TRBV25-1|TRBD1|NA
TGTGCCAGCAGTGCCTGGGACAGGCTCACTGAAGCTTTCTTT
CASSAWDRLTEAFF
>TRBJ2-3|TRBV4-2|NA|few
TGTGCCAGCAGCCAAGAGGGCCCGGGTACGCAGTATTTT
CASSQEGPGTQYF
>TRBJ2-7|TRBV6-1|NA|NA
TGTGCCAGCAGTACAGGGTGGTCCTACGAGCAGTACTTC
CASSTGWSYEQYF
>TRBJ2-7|TRBV5-1|NA|NA
TGCGCCAGCAGCTTGCAGGGTGTGGGGGCTTACGAGCAGTACTTC
CASSLQGVGAYEQYF
>TRBJ1-2|TRBV11-2|NA|few
TGTGCCAGCAGCTTAGGGGGGACGGTCTATGGCTACACCTTC
CASSLGGTVYGYTF
>TRBJ2-7|TRBV30|TRBD2|NA
TGTGCCTGGAGTGTAGGCGGGGGGGCGCCCTACGAGCAGTACTTC
CAWSVGGGAPYEQYF
>TRBJ1-2|TRBV30|NA|few
TGTGCCTGGAGTGTGGGATCAGGCTACACCTTC
CAWSVGSGYTF
>TRBJ1-6|TRBV11-2|TRBD1|NA
TGTGCCAGCAGCTTAGGGACAGGGGTTCGATCACCCCTCCACTTT
CASSLGTGVRSPLHF
>TRBJ2-4|TRBV5-1|NA|NA
TGCGCCAGCAGCGACCCAGGCCTAGCCAAAAACATTCAGTACTTC
CASSDPGLAKNIQYF
>TRBJ2-2|TRBV7-9|TRBD2|NA
TGTGCCAGCAGCGCCGGGGCCACTAGCGGGGACACCGGGGAGCTGTTTTTT
CASSAGATSGDTGELFF
>TRBJ1-1|TRBV28|TRBD1|few
TGTGCCAGCAGTTTACCAGGGGGCTCCACTGAAGCTTTCTTT
CASSLPGGSTEAFF
>TRBJ1-2|TRBV7-3|NA|NA
TGTGCCAGCAGCACCGGGACTAGTGGCTACACCTTC
CASSTGTSGYTF
>TRBJ2-5|TRBV7-9|TRBD1|NA
TGTGCCAGCAGCTTAGAGATGGGACAGGGAAAGACCCAGTACTTC
CASSLEMGQGKTQYF
>TRBJ2-2|TRBV9|TRBD2|few
TGTGCCAGCAGCGGGGGACTAGCGGGAGCGTTCACCGGGGAGCTGTTTTTT
CASSGGLAGAFTGELFF
>TRBJ2-5|TRBV18|NA|few
TGTGCCAGCTCAGACGGACTCCAGGGGACCCAGTACTTC
CASSDGLQGTQYF
>TRBJ2-7|TRBV25-1|NA|NA
TGTGCCAGCAGTGTGGGAAGCCTTGGGTCCTACGAGCAGTACTTC
CASSVGSLGSYEQYF
>TRBJ1-3|TRBV7-2|NA|NA
TGTGCCAGCAGCTTTTCCAGCTCTGGAAACACCATATATTTT
CASSFSSSGNTIYF
>TRBJ2-5|TRBV5-4|TRBD2|few
TGTGCCAGCAGCTCTCCCCTAGCGGCCCAAGAGACCCAGTACTTC
CASSSPLAAQETQYF
>TRBJ1-4|TRBV18|NA|NA
TGTGCCAGCTCACCCTTTACCGGCGGTGGAGAAAAACTGTTTTTT
CASSPFTGGGEKLFF
>TRBJ2-3|TRBV7-8|TRBD1|few
TGTGCCAGCAGAAAAAGGGACAGTAGCACAGATACGCAGTATTTT
CASRKRDSSTDTQYF
>TRBJ2-7|TRBV28|NA|few
TGTGCCAGCAGTTTAGTCTACGAGCAGTACTTC
CASSLVYEQYF
>TRBJ2-1|TRBV25-1|NA|few
TGTGCCAGCAGTGAATATAGGCTAGCAATGGGTGAGCAGTTCTTC
CASSEYRLAMGEQFF
>TRBJ2-7|TRBV7-2|NA|NA
TGTGCCAGCAGTTCCCGGGACAACTACGAGCAGTACTTC
CASSSRDNYEQYF
>TRBJ2-1|TRBV5-4|TRBD1|NA
TGTGCCAGCAGCTACGGACAGGGAAAGTACAATGAGCAGTTCTTC
CASSYGQGKYNEQFF
>TRBJ2-1|TRBV18|TRBD2|NA
TGTGCCAGCTCGGCGACTAGCGGGAGGGCCCATGAGCAGTTCTTC
CASSATSGRAHEQFF
>TRBJ2-6|TRBV12-5|NA|few
TGTGCTAGTGGCCTGGGTGGGGGTGGCGTCCTGACTTTC
CASGLGGGGVLTF
>TRBJ1-4|TRBV23-1|TRBD1|NA
TGCGCCAGCAACCAAGGGACAGGGGGCGAAGAAGGAAGGGACGGTTGTGAAAAACTGTTTTTT
CASNQGTGGEEGRDGCEKLFF
>TRBJ2-2|TRBV28|NA|NA
TGTGCCAGCAGTTGGGACGCAGGTGGGGGGGAGCTGTTTTTT
CASSWDAGGGELFF
>TRBJ2-1|TRBV7-3|NA|NA
TGTGCCAGCAGCCCAGGACTAAAATACAATGAGCAGTTCTTC
CASSPGLKYNEQFF
>TRBJ2-7|TRBV27|NA|few
TGTGCCAGCAGTTTAGACTCCGCCTACGAGCAGTACTTC
CASSLDSAYEQYF
>TRBJ2-7|TRBV28|NA|few
TGTGCCAGCACCATGACGGTTAGCTACGAGCAGTACTTC
CASTMTVSYEQYF
>TRBJ2-4|TRBV28|NA|few
TGTGCCAGCAGTTTCAGGGTGAACGGCAAAAACATTCAGTACTTC
CASSFRVNGKNIQYF
>TRBJ1-2|TRBV15|NA|NA
TGTGCCACCAGCAGAGCTCGGGACTCCCCGGACTATGGCTACACCTTC
CATSRARDSPDYGYTF
>TRBJ1-2|TRBV28|TRBD1|NA
TGTGCCGAAGGACAGGGGTTCATTGGAGGCTACACCTTC
CAEGQGFIGGYTF
>TRBJ2-5|TRBV10-3|TRBD2|NA
TGTGCCACAGGACTAGAAGAGACCCAGTACTTC
CATGLEETQYF
>TRBJ2-1|TRBV28|TRBD1|NA
TGTGCCAGCGGGGGACAGCCATACAATGAGCAGTTCTTC
CASGGQPYNEQFF